The clone carrying this T cell receptor (beta chain) was counted only a few times. Its target is unknown. The PCR had 60 Vbeta and 13 Jbeta primers. Sequencing was performed with immunoSEQ multiplex PCR; in TCRdb, only in-frame clones are kept and a portion is missing. The data show about 100,000 clones, around four fifths seen once. This record comes from a study of cytomegalovirus exposure and HLA in healthy donors. Study-wide points: According to an earlier analysis, most TCR beta V segments yielded productive rearrangements about 87% or about 30% of the time. Sequence variants that were highly shared formed a cluster that was likely a sequencing artifact. There were several of the most significant clusters that appeared linked to common viral pathogens in a later analysis.

The V gene's germline CDR1 is SGDLS and CDR2 YYNGEE. The V and J ends lost 3 bases and 2 bases, in that order; junction bases with no gene match: 4. This CDR3 region has 16 residues. This clonotype originated in a man aged 35-49 years in good health and CMV-seronegative. Input material: PBMCs. The genes are TRBV9 and TRBJ2-7; TRBD2 matches 14 bases. CDR3 sequence reads: CASSEGTSGGPYEQYF. The DNA for the CDR3 is TGTGCCAGCAGCGAAGGGACTAGCGGGGGTCCCTACGAGCAGTACTTC.